This T cell receptor (beta chain) is drawn from a study of shared clonotypes between healthy human individuals. Repertoires were generated with immunoSEQ multiplex PCR, while TCRdb's copy carries only in-frame clones and drops some. The sample records about 580,000 clones, roughly 98% being singletons. Regarding this clone: Its antigen is unknown. This sample includes further DNA sequences coding for the same CDR3.

This CDR3 is built from 12 residues. Trimming took off 2 bases at V and 2 bases at J, with 2 bases between the two ends. CDR1 and CDR2 from the germline V gene are SEHNR and FQNEAQ (reference sequence). Terminally differentiated effector memory CD45RA+ cells were excluded by CCR7 positive selection of CD45RO-negative cells. Study-wide findings and caveats: Generation probabilities of non-shared clonotypes were lower (relative to those shared by all four donors). Sampling included only blood; tissue repertoires likely differ. Estimated clonotype richness was generally higher in naive than memory subsets. Around 5% was the fraction of naive CD4 clonotypes found shared across four donors.

Specimen: naive CD8+ T cells sorted from blood. This sequence joins TRBV7-9 and TRBJ2-3, with D unclear. The sequence derives from a man aged 25-45 years in good health. In DNA form, the CDR3 reads TGTGCCAGCAGCTTACACACAGATACGCAGTATTTT. Protein: CASSLHTDTQYF.